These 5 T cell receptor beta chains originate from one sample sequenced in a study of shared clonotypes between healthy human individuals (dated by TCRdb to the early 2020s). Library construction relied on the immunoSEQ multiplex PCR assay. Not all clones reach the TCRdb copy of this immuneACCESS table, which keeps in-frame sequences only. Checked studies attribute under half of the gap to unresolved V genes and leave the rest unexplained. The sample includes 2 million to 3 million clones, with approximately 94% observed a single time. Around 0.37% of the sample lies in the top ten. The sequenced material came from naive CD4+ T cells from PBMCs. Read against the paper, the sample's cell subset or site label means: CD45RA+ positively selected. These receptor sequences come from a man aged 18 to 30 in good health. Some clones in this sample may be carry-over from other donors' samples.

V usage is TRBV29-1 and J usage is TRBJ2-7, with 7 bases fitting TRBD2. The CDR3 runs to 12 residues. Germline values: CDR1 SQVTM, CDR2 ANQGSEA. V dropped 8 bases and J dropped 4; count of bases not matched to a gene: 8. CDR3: CSSAREGYEQYF. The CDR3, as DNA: TGCAGCTCGGCGAGGGAGGGGTACGAGCAGTACTTC.

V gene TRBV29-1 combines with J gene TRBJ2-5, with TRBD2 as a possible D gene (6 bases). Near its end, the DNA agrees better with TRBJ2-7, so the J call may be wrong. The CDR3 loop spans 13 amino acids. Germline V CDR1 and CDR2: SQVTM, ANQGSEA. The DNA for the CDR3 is TGCAGCGTTAACCGGGACTCATCTCACGAGCAGTACTTC. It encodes CSVNRDSSHEQYF.

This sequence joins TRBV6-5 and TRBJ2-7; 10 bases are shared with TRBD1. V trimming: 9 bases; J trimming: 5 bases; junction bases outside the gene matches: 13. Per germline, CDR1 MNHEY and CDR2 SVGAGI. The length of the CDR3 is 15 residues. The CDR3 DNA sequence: TGTGCCAGTGGGGCCCCGGGACAGGGGACGAACGAGCAGTACTTC. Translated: CASGAPGQGTNEQYF.

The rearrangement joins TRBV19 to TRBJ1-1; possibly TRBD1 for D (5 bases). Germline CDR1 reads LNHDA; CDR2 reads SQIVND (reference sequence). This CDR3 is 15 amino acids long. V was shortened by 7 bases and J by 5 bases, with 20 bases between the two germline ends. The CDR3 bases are TGTGCCAGTATAAGGGACGGAGCCCCCTTAACTGAAGCTTTCTTT. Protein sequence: CASIRDGAPLTEAFF. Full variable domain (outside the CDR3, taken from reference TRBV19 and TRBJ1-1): DGGITQSPKYLFRKEGQNVTLSCEQNLNHDAMYWYRQDPGQGLRLIYYSQIVNDFQKGDIAEGYSVSREKKESFPLTVTSAQKNPTAFYLCASIRDGAPLTEAFFGQGTRLTVV.

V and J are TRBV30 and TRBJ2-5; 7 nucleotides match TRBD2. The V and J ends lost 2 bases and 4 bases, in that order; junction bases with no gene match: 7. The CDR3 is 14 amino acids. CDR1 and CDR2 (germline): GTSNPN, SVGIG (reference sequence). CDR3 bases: TGTGCCTGGAGTCCTCCGGGGGGTGGAGAGACCCAGTACTTC. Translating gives CAWSPPGGGETQYF.